Shown below are 13 T cell receptor beta chains from a single sample sequenced in a study of blood T cell repertoires in COVID-19. Measured with immunoSEQ multiplex PCR; TCRdb has only the in-frame clones, and not every one. The table has roughly 190,000 clones, under 90% seen once. The sequenced sample was peripheral blood. The receptors come from a man in his sixties with acute or convalescent COVID-19.

This sequence joins TRBV12-3 or TRBV12-4 and TRBJ1-1, with D unclear. V lost 2 bases and J lost 5, with 9 bases in between. CDR3 length: 13 amino acids. CDR3 in DNA: TGTGCCAGCAGTTTAAATGAGAGGACTGAAGCTTTCTTT. Amino acids: CASSLNERTEAFF.

Regarding this clone: The same CDR3 can be traced to other DNA sequences in this sample. This chain uses TRBV9 with TRBJ2-1; 8 nucleotides agree with TRBD2. Germline CDR1 SGDLS, CDR2 YYNGEE. V lost 3 bases, J lost 3 bases, and 8 bases stayed unmatched. This CDR3 region has 16 residues. This CDR3 reads CASSETSGSVYNEQFF. CDR3 nucleotide sequence: TGTGCCAGCAGCGAGACGAGCGGGAGCGTCTACAATGAGCAGTTCTTC.

This sequence joins TRBV15 and TRBJ1-1; 7 bases line up with TRBD1. Germline V gives CDR1 LNHNV, CDR2 YYDKDF (reference sequence). This CDR3 region has 15 residues. The ends lost 0 bases at V and 6 bases at J; junction bases unmatched: 7. CDR3 in amino acids: CATSRDIKRGPEAFF. CDR3 DNA: TGTGCCACCAGCAGAGATATTAAAAGGGGGCCTGAAGCTTTCTTT.

The rearrangement uses TRBV10-3 and TRBJ2-7, with 11 bases matching TRBD1. Germline CDR1 and CDR2: ENHRY and SYGVKD. This CDR3 contains 14 residues. Losses at the gene ends were 6 bases for V and 7 bases for J; bases not matched to a gene: 8. The CDR3 is CAIRMDRGLGEQYF. DNA of the CDR3: TGTGCCATCAGGATGGACAGGGGGCTTGGGGAGCAGTACTTC.

In its sample, this clone was seen once. The V gene is TRBV6-1, the J gene TRBJ1-1; tentative D call: TRBD1 (5 bases). This CDR3 contains 19 residues. V was cut by 2 bases and J by 0 bases, with 22 bases left in between. Germline V gene lookup returns CDR1 MNHNS and CDR2 SASEGT. The DNA of the CDR3 is TGTGCCAGCAGTGAACAGGGAGGAAGGGAGGCCCCCATGAACACTGAAGCTTTCTTT. Translating gives CASSEQGGREAPMNTEAFF.

This clone was seen a few times. The chain is built from TRBV20-1 and TRBJ1-3; D is possibly TRBD1 (5 bases). Trimming cost V 3 bases and J 2 bases, with 17 bases left between them. This CDR3 has 16 residues. Germline V gene lookup returns CDR1 DFQATT and CDR2 SNEGSKA (reference sequence). This CDR3 reads CSASTHPGGAGNTIYF. The DNA for the CDR3 is TGCAGTGCTAGTACCCATCCCGGGGGTGCTGGAAACACCATATATTTT.

The gene calls are TRBV15 and TRBJ1-3, with 7 bases fitting TRBD1. Germline V lookup: CDR1 LNHNV, CDR2 YYDKDF (reference sequence). J lost 6 bases, V lost 6 bases, and 8 bases had no gene match. The length of the CDR3 is 14 residues. The CDR3 DNA reads TGTGCCACCAGATCCGGGACAGCAACAAACACCATATATTTT. Translated, it gives CATRSGTATNTIYF.

The chain has TRBV24-1 and TRBJ2-5, with 10 bases lining up with TRBD1. This CDR3 has 16 residues. Germline assignment: CDR1 KGHDR and CDR2 SFDVKD. J lost 5 bases, V lost 1 base, and 6 bases had no gene match. The CDR3 protein is CATSDFGTGDLETQYF. The CDR3 region has the DNA TGTGCCACCAGTGATTTTGGGACAGGGGACCTGGAGACCCAGTACTTC.

The chain links TRBV7-9 to TRBJ1-2; a weak D match, TRBD1 (5 bases). V lost 1 base and J 6 bases, leaving 9 bases between the germline ends. Germline V gives CDR1 SEHNR, CDR2 FQNEAQ (reference sequence). There are 13 residues in the CDR3. In DNA, the CDR3 is TGTGCCAGCAGCTTAGAAGGGGTCCATGGCTACACCTTC. This codes for CASSLEGVHGYTF.

V and J are TRBV25-1 and TRBJ2-3, with D possibly matching TRBD1 (6 bases). Germline CDR1 MGHDK, CDR2 SYGVNS. The V end was cut by 6 bases, the J end by 0 bases, with 22 bases between. CDR3 size: 18 residues. CDR3 coding DNA: TGTGCCAGCAGCTGGTCTTGGACAGAGCTCGTTAGCACAGATACGCAGTATTTT. Translation gives CASSWSWTELVSTDTQYF.

The chain recombines TRBV2 with TRBJ2-1; a possible D gene is TRBD2 (6 bases). The CDR3 has 15 residues. Germline V gene data show CDR1 as SNHLY and CDR2 as FYNNEI. Trimming removed 6 bases at V and 0 bases at J, with 12 bases between. The CDR3 DNA follows: TGTGCCAGCAGCCTCGGACTAAGCTCCTACAATGAGCAGTTCTTC. The encoded protein is CASSLGLSSYNEQFF. Full variable domain (remainder filled in from reference TRBV2 and TRBJ2-1): EPEVTQTPSHQVTQMGQEVILRCVPISNHLYFYWYRQILGQKVEFLVSFYNNEISEKSEIFDDQFSVERPDGSNFTLKIRSTKLEDSAMYFCASSLGLSSYNEQFFGPGTRLTVL.

The chain uses TRBV6-4 and TRBJ2-1, with D unresolved. CDR1 MRHNA and CDR2 SNTAGT come from the germline V gene. V was trimmed by 4 bases and J by 0 bases, leaving 10 bases between them. The length of the CDR3 is 15 residues. The CDR3 bases are TGTGCCAGCAGTGTCGAAGCTGGCTCCTACAATGAGCAGTTCTTC. Encoded protein: CASSVEAGSYNEQFF.

The V gene is TRBV6-6, the J gene TRBJ2-7, with D unresolved. V shed 1 base and J shed 0 bases, with 13 bases lying between them. Germline loops: CDR1 MNHNY, CDR2 SVGAGI (reference sequence). The CDR3 sequence is 16 residues long. The CDR3 here is CASSYFVDTSSYEQYF. DNA of the CDR3: TGTGCCAGCAGTTACTTCGTTGACACCTCCTCCTACGAGCAGTACTTC.